Sequencing of this T cell receptor beta chain was carried out in a study of shared clonotypes between healthy human individuals. This clone was seen once. Naive CD8 cells lacked CD45RO, underwent positive selection for CCR7 and left out terminally differentiated effector memory CD45RA+ cells. Study processing details: Filtering was not the same, since immunoSEQ gave junction-only sequences without quality scores. The assay was immunoSEQ multiplex PCR, and TCRdb's table has in-frame clones only and misses some. The V and J calls and clone size come from that table; D and trimming were worked out from the DNA. The data show hundreds of thousands of clones, 92% seen once. Trimming removed 2 bases at V and 5 bases at J, with 7 bases between. This CDR3 is built from 13 residues. Per germline, CDR1 MGHDK and CDR2 SYGVNS.

The sequenced material came from naive CD8+ T cells sorted from blood. The rearrangement joins TRBV25-1 to TRBJ2-1, with no clear D. The receptor was isolated from a man between 25 and 39 years old in good health. The CDR3 spells CASSETGDNEQFF. CDR3 DNA sequence: TGTGCCAGCAGTGAAACCGGAGACAATGAGCAGTTCTTC.